The rows below give T cell receptor beta chains drawn from one sample of a study of T cells in Graves' hyperthyroidism and ophthalmopathy. TCRdb processed the multiplex PCR reads anew with MiXCR; each CDR3 protein has one entry. The sample consists of around 520,000 distinct CDR3 sequences, approximately 14% of them appearing once. The sample taken for sequencing was blood. Every receptor here comes from a woman between 18 and 29 years old with Graves' hyperthyroidism. CDR3s include the opening cysteine and the closing phenylalanine or tryptophan. The order of the fields is D gene, J gene, CDR3 length, clone size, V gene, CDR3 protein, CDR3 DNA. D genes are given only for firm matches. Only part of the rows carry a size: once, few, many, or a class if the clone is expanded.

D: .; J: TRBJ1-4; length: 16; size: .; V: TRBV4-1; CDR3: CASSQEPGQFNEKLFF; DNA: TGCGCCAGCAGCCAAGAACCGGGACAATTTAATGAAAAACTGTTTTTT
D: TRBD2; J: TRBJ2-1; length: 15; size: medium-sized; V: TRBV6-1; CDR3: CASSPREEGYNEQFF; DNA: TGTGCCAGCAGTCCCCGGGAGGAAGGCTACAATGAGCAGTTCTTC
D: TRBD1; J: TRBJ2-3; length: 15; size: few; V: TRBV3-1; CDR3: CASSQVTGGTDTQYF; DNA: TGTGCCAGCAGCCAAGTGACAGGGGGAACAGATACGCAGTATTTT
D: .; J: TRBJ2-1; length: 11; size: .; V: TRBV7-9; CDR3: CASSPYLEQFF; DNA: TGTGCCAGCAGCCCCTATCTTGAGCAGTTCTTC
D: .; J: TRBJ2-2; length: 16; size: many; V: TRBV3-1; CDR3: CASSHSGLHNTGELFF; DNA: TGTGCCAGCAGCCATTCCGGACTACACAACACCGGGGAGCTGTTTTTT
D: .; J: TRBJ2-5; length: 13; size: few; V: TRBV5-1; CDR3: CASRRGQQETQYF; DNA: TGCGCCAGTCGGAGGGGACAGCAAGAGACCCAGTACTTC
D: TRBD2; J: TRBJ2-7; length: 16; size: few; V: TRBV10-3; CDR3: CAIRGTTSGSSYEQYF; DNA: TGTGCCATCAGGGGAACGACTAGCGGGAGTTCCTACGAGCAGTACTTC
D: .; J: TRBJ2-2; length: 15; size: many; V: TRBV11-2; CDR3: CASSDLGVDTGELFF; DNA: TGTGCCAGCAGCGATTTGGGGGTAGACACCGGGGAGCTGTTTTTT
D: TRBD2; J: TRBJ2-3; length: 17; size: many; V: TRBV11-1; CDR3: CASSTRTSGDGTDTQYF; DNA: TGTGCCAGCAGCACTCGGACTAGCGGGGATGGGACAGATACGCAGTATTTT
D: TRBD1; J: TRBJ2-3; length: 15; size: .; V: TRBV3-1; CDR3: CASSRTGGPTDTQYF; DNA: TGTGCCAGCAGTAGGACAGGCGGACCGACAGATACGCAGTATTTT
D: .; J: TRBJ2-7; length: 13; size: many; V: TRBV7-2; CDR3: CASSWDLNYEQYF; DNA: TGTGCCAGCAGCTGGGACTTAAACTACGAGCAGTACTTC
D: .; J: TRBJ1-1; length: 14; size: many; V: TRBV10-3; CDR3: CAIGRGASDTEAFF; DNA: TGTGCCATCGGTCGAGGGGCGTCAGACACTGAAGCTTTCTTT
D: TRBD2; J: TRBJ2-3; length: 19; size: few; V: TRBV20-1; CDR3: CSARDVLAGGATSTDTQYF; DNA: TGCAGTGCTAGAGATGTACTAGCGGGAGGGGCGACTAGCACAGATACGCAGTATTTT
D: .; J: TRBJ2-7; length: 13; size: many; V: TRBV20-1; CDR3: CSASSADSYEQYF; DNA: TGCAGTGCTTCATCAGCGGATTCCTACGAGCAGTACTTC
D: TRBD1; J: TRBJ2-5; length: 14; size: many; V: TRBV7-9; CDR3: CASSHDRGAETQYF; DNA: TGTGCCAGCAGCCACGACAGGGGTGCAGAGACCCAGTACTTC
D: TRBD1; J: TRBJ1-1; length: 16; size: .; V: TRBV4-1; CDR3: CASSQARDRIDTEAFF; DNA: TGCGCCAGCAGCCAAGCCCGGGACAGAATTGACACTGAAGCTTTCTTT
D: .; J: TRBJ1-5; length: 16; size: .; V: TRBV3-1; CDR3: CASSQSGGDSNQPQHF; DNA: TGTGCCAGCAGCCAAAGTGGGGGGGACAGCAATCAGCCCCAGCATTTT